This T cell receptor beta chain was found in a study of graft-versus-host responses after intestinal transplantation. Study-wide context: Multivisceral, liver-intestinal, or isolated intestinal grafts went to recipients.

Study-wide results and caveats: Researchers found GvH clones in recipient marrow, and some showed up first in ileum or blood. There was an association between peak levels of circulating GvH clones and early post-transplant HvG declines.

In the case of this clone: Its antigen is still unknown.

Clones were read by immunoSEQ multiplex PCR, and TCRdb kept only the in-frame ones, dropping some. Among about 97,000 clones, 80% to 95% were seen once, and the ten largest hold roughly 15%. CDR1 is MGHRA, CDR2 YSYEKL, per germline. After removal of 2 bases from V and 7 bases from J, the junction contained 12 bases not matched to a gene. The CDR3 totals 17 residues. This sequence originates from a human patient who received an intestinal transplant, so some T cells may come from the graft donor. The sequenced sample was PBMCs, obtained 450 to 460 days after intestinal transplant. The chain combines TRBV4-1 with TRBJ2-2, with TRBD2 matching 8 bases. As DNA, the CDR3 is TGCGCCAGCAGCCAACCCTGGCGCGGGGGGAATAACGGGGAGCTGTTTTTT. Its translation: CASSQPWRGGNNGELFF.